This is a list of T cell receptor beta chains from one sample in a study of blood T cells in healthy people across ages. MiXCR was run by TCRdb on the 5' RACE reads, yielding one entry per CDR3 protein. This table has over 750,000 distinct CDR3 sequences, more than 20% appearing once. The same sample was also used in a study of T cells of mothers and their children.

What was sequenced was blood. The source of these receptors is a boy aged 10-17 years in good health. CDR3s include the opening cysteine and the closing phenylalanine or tryptophan. The D gene is left open where the match is weak. Size tells how often a clone was seen (once, few, many) or the class of an expanded clone, and some rows leave it out.

TRBV10-3	few	TRBJ2-7	.	TGTGCCATCAGTGGACTGGGTACGGCGGGGCAGCAGTACTTC	CAISGLGTAGQQYF
TRBV7-6	.	TRBJ1-2	.	TGTGCCAGCAGCCCAGGGTTCCGTGGCTACACCTTC	CASSPGFRGYTF
TRBV6-6	few	TRBJ2-7	.	TGTGCCAGCAGTTACCTTTGGCAGGGGAGCGACGAGCAGTACTTC	CASSYLWQGSDEQYF
TRBV27	few	TRBJ2-7	.	TGTGCCAGCAGTTACGGGGGGCGCTTTGGCGAGCAGTACTTC	CASSYGGRFGEQYF
TRBV29-1	.	TRBJ2-1	TRBD2	TGCAGCGCCCGCGGTTCGATGCGGGAGGCCTCCAATGAGCAGTTCTTC	CSARGSMREASNEQFF
TRBV7-9	few	TRBJ2-1	TRBD2	TGTGCCAGCAGCTTCGTAGCGGGAGCCCGCTATGAGCAGTTCTTC	CASSFVAGARYEQFF
TRBV7-9	few	TRBJ2-5	TRBD2	TGTGCCAGCAGCTTAGTGGCGGGGGGACCTCTTGGGACCCAGTACTTC	CASSLVAGGPLGTQYF
TRBV29-1	many	TRBJ2-3	TRBD1	TGCAGCGTTCTACGACAGGGGGCTCGGACAGATACGCAGTATTTT	CSVLRQGARTDTQYF
TRBV6-2/TRBV6-3	.	TRBJ1-2	.	TGTGCCGGCACCGATTCGAGACCTAAGGAGGAGGGCTACACCTTC	CAGTDSRPKEEGYTF
TRBV10-3	few	TRBJ1-1	TRBD1	TGTGCCACTTGGGGACAGTTGAACACTGAAGCTTTCTTT	CATWGQLNTEAFF
TRBV5-6	.	TRBJ2-7	.	TGTGCCAGCAGCCCGGGTGGACCAACTTACGAGCAGTACTTC	CASSPGGPTYEQYF
TRBV3-1	.	TRBJ2-5	.	TGTGCCAGCGGCCAAGAGCGCACAGAGGAGACCCAGTACTTC	CASGQERTEETQYF
TRBV29-1	few	TRBJ2-7	TRBD1	TGCAGCGCCGGGACAGGGGAATCCAGCGAGCAGTACTTC	CSAGTGESSEQYF
TRBV12-3/TRBV12-4	few	TRBJ2-2	.	TGTGCCAGCAGTTGGCCTGCGAACACCGGGGAGCTGTTTTTT	CASSWPANTGELFF
TRBV28	few	TRBJ1-2	TRBD1	TGTGCCAGCAGTTTCTACAACAGGGGACAGCTAACCTATGGCTACACCTTC	CASSFYNRGQLTYGYTF
TRBV15	few	TRBJ2-5	TRBD2	TGTGCCACCAGCAGACCTATAGCGGGAGCTCCCGATGAGACCCAGTACTTC	CATSRPIAGAPDETQYF
TRBV24-1	.	TRBJ2-5	TRBD2	TGTGCCACCAGTGACCCTAGCGGGGGGCGAAAGACCCAGTACTTC	CATSDPSGGRKTQYF
TRBV7-9	few	TRBJ1-2	.	TGTGCCAGCAGGCAAGGAGACGCCTATGGCTACACCTTC	CASRQGDAYGYTF
TRBV24-1	few	TRBJ2-2	TRBD1	TGTGCCACCAGGAGACAGGGTGACACCGGGGAGCTGTTTTTT	CATRRQGDTGELFF
TRBV7-2	.	TRBJ2-1	TRBD2	TGTGCCAGCAGCCCCGGCGGGAGGGGTAATGAGCAGTTCTTC	CASSPGGRGNEQFF
TRBV6-6	.	TRBJ2-1	.	TGTGCCAGCAGTTACTCAAGCGGGTGGGGGGATGAGCAGTTCTTC	CASSYSSGWGDEQFF
TRBV6-4	many	TRBJ2-6	.	TGTGCCAGCAGTGACAACTCTGGGGCCAACGTCCTGACTTTC	CASSDNSGANVLTF
TRBV15	.	TRBJ2-5	TRBD2	TGTGCCACCAGCAGAACAGGACTAGCGGGGGAGACCCAGTACTTC	CATSRTGLAGETQYF
TRBV27	.	TRBJ2-7	.	TGTGCCAGCAGTTCCCCAAGAAGCGGACAAATAACCTACGAGCAGTACTTC	CASSSPRSGQITYEQYF
TRBV20-1	.	TRBJ1-5	.	TGCAGTGCTAGAGATTATAGCGGGGTCACAGATACGCAGCATTTT	CSARDYSGVTDTQHF
TRBV7-9	.	TRBJ2-7	TRBD2	TGTGCCAGCAGCCCCCTCAAAGGGACTAGCGACTGGTACGAGCAGTACTTC	CASSPLKGTSDWYEQYF
TRBV29-1	.	TRBJ2-1	.	TGCAGCTCGTTGATGGTCTTGGGGCAGGGGGGCGGTGAGCAGTTCTTC	CSSLMVLGQGGGEQFF
TRBV5-6	.	TRBJ1-1	.	TGTGCCAGCGAAAACAGAGATCTCGGGATCTCGGGATTGAACACTGAAGCTTTCTTT	CASENRDLGISGLNTEAFF
TRBV9	.	TRBJ2-6	.	TGTGCCAGCAGCTTGAGGGTCAGGGAAATGTCTGGGGCCAACGTCCTGACTTTC	CASSLRVREMSGANVLTF